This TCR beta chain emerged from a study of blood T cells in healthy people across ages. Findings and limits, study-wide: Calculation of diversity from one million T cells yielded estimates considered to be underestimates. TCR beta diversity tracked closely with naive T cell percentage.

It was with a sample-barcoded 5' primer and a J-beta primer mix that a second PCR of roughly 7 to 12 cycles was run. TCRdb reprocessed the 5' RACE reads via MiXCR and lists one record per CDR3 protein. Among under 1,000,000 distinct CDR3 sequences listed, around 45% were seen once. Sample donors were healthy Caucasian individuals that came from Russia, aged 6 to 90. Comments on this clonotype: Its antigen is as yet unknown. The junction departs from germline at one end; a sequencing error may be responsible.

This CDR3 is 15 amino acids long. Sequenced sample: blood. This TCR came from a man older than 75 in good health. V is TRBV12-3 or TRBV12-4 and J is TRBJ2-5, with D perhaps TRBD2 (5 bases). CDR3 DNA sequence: TGTGCCGGCAGTTTAGGCCCCCTAGCCCAAGAGACCCAGTACTTC. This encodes CAGSLGPLAQETQYF.